Below are 28 T cell receptor beta chains sequenced from a single sample in a study of T-cell reconstitution after alpha-beta-depleted transplantation in children. TCRbeta library preparation incorporated unique molecular identifiers. Each CDR3 protein gets one entry after TCRdb re-called the PCR reads with MiXCR. There are some 80,000 distinct CDR3 sequences in the sample; approximately 18% occur only once, and 51% lies in the top ten. The material sequenced was PBMCs, mostly from graft donor cells, taken 360 days after TCRalphabeta/CD19-depleted stem cell transplant. The receptor source for this set is a male patient under 10 years old who had a stem cell transplant for acute lymphoblastic leukemia, so the T cells may come from the graft donor.

This clonotype was recorded at least ten times. V and J are TRBV5-1 and TRBJ2-7; 11 nucleotides line up with TRBD2. Germline V gene data show CDR1 as SGHRS and CDR2 as YFSETQ. The V segment lost 0 bases and the J segment 0 bases; nucleotides outside the gene matches: 8. This CDR3 region has 18 residues. The CDR3 DNA reads as TGCGCCAGCAGCTTGGGGGCCCTTAGCGGGAGGGCCTCCTACGAGCAGTACTTC. It yields the protein CASSLGALSGRASYEQYF.

The gene calls are TRBV10-3 and TRBJ2-7, with D perhaps matching TRBD1 or TRBD2 (5 bases each). Deletions cut 0 bases from V and 11 bases from J, with 11 bases between. The CDR3 spans 12 residues. From germline, CDR1 is ENHRY and CDR2 SYGVKD. The CDR3 DNA is TGTGCCATCAGTGAGTCGGTGGGGGAGAAGTACTTC. This sequence encodes CAISESVGEKYF.

This clonotype was detected a few times. The chain has TRBV11-2 and TRBJ2-5, with D possibly being TRBD1 (5 bases). Trimming took off 5 bases at V and 5 bases at J, with 12 bases between the two ends. In germline, CDR1 is SGHAT, CDR2 FQNNGV. The CDR3 is 13 amino acids. In DNA form, the CDR3 reads TGTGCCAGCAGCCCCAACAGGCGCGAGACCCAGTACTTC. It yields the protein CASSPNRRETQYF.

This clonotype appeared a few times. The chain couples TRBV11-2 to TRBJ2-5; D may match TRBD1 or TRBD2 (6 bases each). CDR3 length: 14 amino acids. Germline V CDR1 and CDR2: SGHAT, FQNNGV. Between the trimmed V and J ends, which lost 2 bases and 5 bases, there was a span of 12 bases. CDR3 DNA sequence: TGTGCCAGCAGCTTAAGGGGGGCTGGGGAGACCCAGTACTTC. The encoded protein is CASSLRGAGETQYF.

V gene TRBV5-6 combines with J gene TRBJ2-5, with D perhaps matching TRBD2 (7 bases). V was pared by 1 base and J by 0 bases, with 22 bases between. Looked up from germline, CDR1 is SGHDT and CDR2 is YYEEEE. This CDR3 has 19 amino acids. The CDR3 sequence is CASSLRSSGGLKYQETQYF. CDR3 DNA: TGTGCCAGCAGCTTGAGGAGTTCGGGGGGCCTCAAGTACCAAGAGACCCAGTACTTC.

The chain is built from TRBV2 and TRBJ2-7, with a tentative D call TRBD1 (5 bases). Germline CDR1 reads SNHLY; CDR2 reads FYNNEI. There are 16 residues in the CDR3. Trimming pared 3 bases from V and 2 bases from J, leaving 17 bases between. The CDR3 here is CASSDAGKGLTYEQYF. CDR3 nucleotide sequence: TGTGCCAGCAGTGACGCAGGGAAAGGTCTCACCTACGAGCAGTACTTC.

This clonotype has more than one count but fewer than ten. The chain combines TRBV24-1 with TRBJ2-2; D may be TRBD1 (5 bases). CDR1 is KGHDR, CDR2 SFDVKD, per germline. This CDR3 region has 18 residues. The V and J ends lost 1 base and 0 bases respectively, with 14 bases between them. CDR3 nucleotides: TGTGCCACCAGTGATTTAGGAAGGGGTAACGCGAACACCGGGGAGCTGTTTTTT. The encoded protein is CATSDLGRGNANTGELFF.

The rearrangement uses TRBV12-3 or TRBV12-4 and TRBJ2-5, with D maybe TRBD1 (6 bases). Trimming shortened V by 5 bases and J by 0 bases, and 13 bases separated the two germline ends. The CDR3 loop spans 15 amino acids. The CDR3 sequence: CASSLRWDNQETQYF. CDR3 bases: TGTGCCAGCAGTCTCCGTTGGGACAACCAAGAGACCCAGTACTTC.

The table lists this clonotype with a few counts. The chain has TRBV10-3 and TRBJ1-2; TRBD1 agrees at 10 bases. V gave up 6 bases and J gave up 2 bases; unmatched junction bases: 3. This CDR3 has 14 residues. Per the germline V gene, CDR1 is ENHRY and CDR2 is SYGVKD. The CDR3 DNA sequence: TGTGCCATCAGGGGGACAGGGGTGAACTATGGCTACACCTTC. Translating it yields CAIRGTGVNYGYTF.

This clonotype has at least ten counts. This chain links TRBV29-1 with TRBJ2-3; D might be TRBD2 (5 bases). This CDR3 spans 14 amino acids. Trimming cost V 6 bases and J 5 bases, with 18 bases left between them. Germline values: CDR1 SQVTM, CDR2 ANQGSEA. The CDR3 nucleotides are TGCAGCGTGCATACTAGTGAACGAGGAGATACGCAGTATTTT. Translation gives CSVHTSERGDTQYF.

This clonotype was observed a handful of times. The V and J genes are TRBV12-3 or TRBV12-4 and TRBJ1-6; D perhaps matches TRBD1 (5 bases). The CDR3 sequence is 15 residues long. Trimming took 4 bases from V and 0 from J, leaving 7 bases between them. CDR3 amino acids: CASSSRGSYNSPLHF. Written as DNA, the CDR3 is TGTGCCAGCAGTTCAAGGGGCTCCTATAATTCACCCCTCCACTTT.

The chain has TRBV10-2 and TRBJ2-5, with D hard to call. This CDR3 spans 16 amino acids. Germline CDR1 WSHSY, CDR2 SAAADI. V was trimmed by 4 bases and J by 8 bases, leaving 23 bases between them. The CDR3, as DNA: TGCGCCAGCAGTGCCCTCGATCGATTTCATGGAGATACCCAGTACTTC. Translating it yields CASSALDRFHGDTQYF.

There are a few counts of this clonotype. The gene calls are TRBV6-4 and TRBJ2-1; the D gene is possibly TRBD2 (6 bases). Deletions cut 2 bases from V and 1 base from J, with 12 bases between. Germline CDR1 MRHNA, CDR2 SNTAGT. This CDR3 has 16 residues. The CDR3 is CASSDGPGGSYNEQFF. CDR3 DNA: TGTGCCAGCAGTGACGGTCCTGGGGGGTCCTACAATGAGCAGTTCTTC.

The rearrangement links TRBV5-4 to TRBJ1-2; D is ambiguous. The CDR3 covers 13 residues. The germline V and J ends were trimmed by 0 bases and 2 bases, with 5 bases remaining between them. The germline gives CDR1 SGHNT, CDR2 YYREEE (reference sequence). The CDR3 sequence is CASSLGRNYGYTF. CDR3 DNA sequence: TGTGCCAGCAGCTTGGGACGGAACTATGGCTACACCTTC.

The rearrangement links TRBV12-3 or TRBV12-4 to TRBJ1-5, with 9 positions matching TRBD1. Trimming removed 4 bases from V and 1 base from J; junction bases left unmatched: 2. The CDR3 has 15 residues. CDR3 nucleotides: TGTGCCAGCAGTTGGACAGGGGTGAGCAATCAGCCCCAGCATTTT. This encodes CASSWTGVSNQPQHF.

CDR3 nucleotides: TGTGCCAGCAGTAAGGAGAACACTGAAGCTTTCTTT. Amino acids: CASSKENTEAFF. This sequence joins TRBV25-1 and TRBJ1-1; unclear D gene. V lost 5 bases to trimming and J lost 1 base, with 5 bases between them. The germline V gene encodes CDR1 MGHDK and CDR2 SYGVNS. This CDR3 comprises 12 residues.

In its sample, this clonotype was seen a few times. This chain connects TRBV20-1 to TRBJ2-1; a weak D match, TRBD2 (5 bases). Trimming pared 3 bases from V and 4 bases from J, leaving 13 bases between. CDR3 length: 14 residues. CDR1 and CDR2 from the germline V gene are DFQATT and SNEGSKA (reference sequence). CDR3 amino acids: CSARAGLSYNEQFF. The CDR3 coding sequence is TGCAGTGCTAGGGCCGGACTGAGTTACAATGAGCAGTTCTTC.

This clonotype was found a few times. The J gene is TRBJ1-1, the V gene TRBV12-3 or TRBV12-4, with a weak D call TRBD1 (5 bases). The CDR3 extends over 14 amino acids. The V gene lost 3 bases and the J gene lost 4 bases, with 12 bases spanning the gap. The CDR3 nucleotides are TGTGCCAGCAGTTTTGGGTTGGGGGTCACTGAAGCTTTCTTT. Encoded protein: CASSFGLGVTEAFF.

The chain joins TRBV5-1 to TRBJ2-5; 8 bases are a match to TRBD1. Losses at the gene ends were 0 bases for V and 1 base for J; bases not matched to a gene: 8. Germline loops: CDR1 SGHRS, CDR2 YFSETQ. This CDR3 is 17 amino acids long. The CDR3 reads CASSLGVRDRFQETQYF. DNA of the CDR3: TGCGCCAGCAGCTTGGGGGTCCGGGACAGGTTCCAAGAGACCCAGTACTTC. Filled out from reference TRBV5-1 and TRBJ2-5, the complete variable domain reads KAGVTQTPRYLIKTRGQQVTLSCSPISGHRSVSWYQQTPGQGLQFLFEYFSETQRNKGNFPGRFSGRQFSNSRSEMNVSTLELGDSALYLCASSLGVRDRFQETQYFGPGTRLLVL.

This sequence joins TRBV20-1 and TRBJ2-6; D not resolved. Between the trimmed V and J ends, which lost 0 bases and 0 bases, there was a span of 6 bases. The CDR3 totals 15 residues. The germline gives CDR1 DFQATT, CDR2 SNEGSKA (reference sequence). This CDR3 is CSARDRHSGANVLTF. CDR3 nucleotides: TGCAGTGCTAGAGATCGGCACTCTGGGGCCAACGTCCTGACTTTC.

The chain carries TRBV4-1 and TRBJ2-3; D is unresolved. The V gene lost 0 bases and the J gene lost 4 bases, with 5 bases spanning the gap. The CDR3 length is 13 residues. Germline loops: CDR1 MGHRA, CDR2 YSYEKL. The CDR3 DNA reads as TGCGCCAGCAGCCAAGAATCCCCAGATACGCAGTATTTT. Encoded protein: CASSQESPDTQYF.

This clonotype was picked up a small number of times. The genes are TRBV10-3 and TRBJ1-2, with 9 bases that match TRBD1. CDR1 and CDR2 (germline): ENHRY, SYGVKD. The CDR3 is 15 amino acids. J was trimmed by 3 bases and V by 5 bases; bases with no gene match: 7. For the CDR3, the DNA is TGTGCCATCAGTTTCGGGACAGGGAGTGACTATGGCTACACCTTC. This translates into CAISFGTGSDYGYTF.

The rearrangement joins TRBV9 to TRBJ2-2; D uncertain. V was clipped by 0 bases and J by 1 base, with 10 bases between them. Germline V gene data show CDR1 as SGDLS and CDR2 as YYNGEE. This CDR3 region has 16 residues. For the CDR3, the DNA is TGTGCCAGCAGCGTAGAGGGTGAAATGAACACCGGGGAGCTGTTTTTT. It is translated as CASSVEGEMNTGELFF.

The V call is TRBV5-8, the J call TRBJ2-7, with no clear D. V was shortened by 3 bases and J by 7 bases, with 11 bases between the two germline ends. This CDR3 spans 12 amino acids. The germline gives CDR1 SGHTS, CDR2 YDEGEE. CDR3 coding DNA: TGTGCCAGCAGCTGGACCTTGAGGGAGCAGTACTTC. Translated: CASSWTLREQYF.

This clonotype was seen a few times. This chain links TRBV24-1 with TRBJ2-3, with D possibly matching TRBD1 (6 bases). V lost 3 bases, J lost 2 bases, and 23 bases lay in between. Germline lookup yields CDR1 KGHDR and CDR2 SFDVKD. The CDR3 spans 19 residues. Written as DNA, the CDR3 is TGTGCCACCAGTGATCCCCGGACAGCCCACCCCATTAACACAGATACGCAGTATTTT. As protein: CATSDPRTAHPINTDTQYF.

Relative to its sample, this clonotype is medium-sized. The genes are TRBV10-3 and TRBJ2-1; TRBD1 matches at 7 bases. V was clipped by 6 bases and J by 3 bases; unmatched bases: 5. Germline lookup yields CDR1 ENHRY and CDR2 SYGVKD. The CDR3 runs 14 residues. CDR3 nucleotide sequence: TGTGCCATCAGCCCGGGACAGAACTACAATGAGCAGTTCTTC. Residues: CAISPGQNYNEQFF.

The rearrangement uses TRBV19 and TRBJ2-7, with D tentatively TRBD1 or TRBD2 (5 bases each). The germline V gene has CDR1 LNHDA and CDR2 SQIVND (reference sequence). Trimming shortened V by 11 bases and J by 4 bases, and 24 bases separated the two germline ends. The CDR3 length is 15 residues. CDR3 in DNA: TGTGCCCCGCCGACTCCGTGGGACCTTCCATACGAGCAGTACTTC. It codes for CAPPTPWDLPYEQYF.

The gene calls are TRBV4-1 and TRBJ2-3; no firm D call. The germline V gene encodes CDR1 MGHRA and CDR2 YSYEKL. This CDR3 spans 15 amino acids. V was shortened by 2 bases and J by 2 bases, with 11 bases between the two germline ends. CDR3 region: CASSQRPHSTDTQYF. CDR3 bases: TGCGCCAGCAGCCAAAGACCTCACTCCACAGATACGCAGTATTTT.